This record covers a single TCR beta chain. The target antigen is unknown. Germline trimming cut 5 bases from V and 6 bases from J; bases unmatched to any gene: 11. This CDR3 region has 16 residues. From germline, CDR1 is LNHDA and CDR2 SQIVND (reference sequence). The data belong to a study of vaccination effects on CD4 cells after COVID-19. Clones were read by immunoSEQ multiplex PCR, and TCRdb kept only the in-frame ones, dropping some. Of 50,000 to 60,000 clones in the sample, 70% to 80% are singletons; the top ten hold 2.5% to 3.5%. Investigators separated out CD4+ T cells once about eleven days of culture had passed. Recipients of the vaccine had no prior SARS-CoV-2 infection and negative nucleocapsid antibodies.

V usage is TRBV19 and J usage is TRBJ2-3; 10 bases map to TRBD2. Here the sequenced sample was CD4+ T cells from PBMCs cultured without peptide, taken before COVID-19 vaccination. This clonotype originated in a human donor who received a COVID-19 vaccine. CDR3 in amino acids: CASSSRAGGPGDTQYF. CDR3 bases: TGTGCCAGTAGTTCAAGAGCGGGGGGGCCCGGGGATACGCAGTATTTT.